The clone carrying this T cell receptor beta chain has at least ten counts. Its antigen remains unknown. At least 3 on the Clinical Activity Score was recorded for ophthalmopathy patients, who also had NOSPECS grade at least 4 and duration under 3 months. Clinical symptoms, serum thyroxine, TRAb, thyroid ultrasound and orbital computed tomography informed diagnoses. The source of the sample is a study of T cells in Graves' hyperthyroidism and ophthalmopathy. Points from the study as a whole: A model built on 13 V-J features separated ophthalmopathy from stable hyperthyroidism.

Amplified regions were TCR beta CDR3 sequences from RNA transcripts. During a first-round RT-PCR of the TCR CDR3, the HTBI primer set was used. MiXCR was run by TCRdb on the multiplex PCR reads, yielding one entry per CDR3 protein. Here the sample spans about 350,000 distinct CDR3 sequences, around 18% being singletons. Germline V lookup: CDR1 GTSNPN, CDR2 SVGIG (reference sequence). The CDR3 runs to 13 residues. Trimming removed 3 bases from V and 5 bases from J, with 14 bases in between. The specimen was blood. The chain combines TRBV30 with TRBJ2-7; D gene unclear. The receptor was isolated from a woman aged 40 to 55 with Graves' ophthalmopathy. The CDR3 DNA reads TGTGCCTGGAGCCCAAACTTGAGCCACGAGCAGTACTTC. Translation gives CAWSPNLSHEQYF.